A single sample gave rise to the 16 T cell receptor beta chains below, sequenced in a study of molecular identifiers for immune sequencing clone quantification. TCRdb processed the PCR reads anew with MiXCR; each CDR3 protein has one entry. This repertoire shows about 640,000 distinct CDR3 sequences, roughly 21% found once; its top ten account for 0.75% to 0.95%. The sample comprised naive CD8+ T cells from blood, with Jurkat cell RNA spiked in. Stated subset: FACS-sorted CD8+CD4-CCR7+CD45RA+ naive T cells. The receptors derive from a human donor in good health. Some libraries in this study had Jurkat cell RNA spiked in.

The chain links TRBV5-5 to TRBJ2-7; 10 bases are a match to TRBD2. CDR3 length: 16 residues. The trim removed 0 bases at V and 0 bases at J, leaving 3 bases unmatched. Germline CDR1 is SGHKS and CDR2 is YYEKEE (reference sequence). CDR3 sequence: CASSLVGTSVSYEQYF. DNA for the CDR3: TGTGCCAGCAGCTTGGTGGGGACTAGCGTCTCCTACGAGCAGTACTTC.

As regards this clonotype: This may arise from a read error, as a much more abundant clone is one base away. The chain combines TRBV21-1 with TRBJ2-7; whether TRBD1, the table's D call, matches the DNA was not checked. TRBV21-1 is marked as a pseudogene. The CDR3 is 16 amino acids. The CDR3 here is CASSRVEGVGFYEQYF. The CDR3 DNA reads TGTGCCAGCAGCAGAGTGGAGGGGGTAGGTTTCTACGAGCAGTACTTC.

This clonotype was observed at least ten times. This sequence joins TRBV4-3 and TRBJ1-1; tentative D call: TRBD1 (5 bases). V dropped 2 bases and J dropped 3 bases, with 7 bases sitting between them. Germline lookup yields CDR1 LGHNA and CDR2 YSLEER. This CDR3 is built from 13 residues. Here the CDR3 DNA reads TGCGCCAGCAGCCAACAGGGCCACACTGAAGCTTTCTTT. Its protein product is CASSQQGHTEAFF.

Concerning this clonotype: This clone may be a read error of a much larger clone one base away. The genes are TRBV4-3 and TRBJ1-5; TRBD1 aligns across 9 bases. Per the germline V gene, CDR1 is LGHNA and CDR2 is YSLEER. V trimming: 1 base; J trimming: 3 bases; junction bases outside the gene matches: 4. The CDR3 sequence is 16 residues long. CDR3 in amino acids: CASSQGTGGVNQPQHF. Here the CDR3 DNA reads TGCGCCAGCAGCCAAGGAACAGGGGGCGTCAATCAGCCCCAGCATTTT.

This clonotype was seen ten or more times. The CDR3 protein is CASSYRDRAGETQYF. CDR3 DNA sequence: TGTGCCAGCAGTTACAGGGACAGAGCAGGAGAGACCCAGTACTTC. The chain joins TRBV6-5 to TRBJ2-5; 7 nucleotides match TRBD1. The ends lost 2 bases at V and 4 bases at J; junction bases unmatched: 7. The CDR3 has 15 amino acids. Germline V gene data show CDR1 as MNHEY and CDR2 as SVGAGI.

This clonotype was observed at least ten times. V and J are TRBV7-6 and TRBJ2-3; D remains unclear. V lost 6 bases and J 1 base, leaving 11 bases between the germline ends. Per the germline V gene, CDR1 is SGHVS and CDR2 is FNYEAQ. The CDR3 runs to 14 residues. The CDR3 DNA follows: TGTGCCAGCAGATCAGGCGGTGGCACAGATACGCAGTATTTT. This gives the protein CASRSGGGTDTQYF.

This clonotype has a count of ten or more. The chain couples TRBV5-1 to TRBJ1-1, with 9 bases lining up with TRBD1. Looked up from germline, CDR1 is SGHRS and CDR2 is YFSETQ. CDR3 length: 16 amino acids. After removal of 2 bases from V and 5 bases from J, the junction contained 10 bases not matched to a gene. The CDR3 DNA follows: TGCGCCAGCAGCTTCGGAGACAGGGGGTTGCGAACTGAAGCTTTCTTT. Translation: CASSFGDRGLRTEAFF.

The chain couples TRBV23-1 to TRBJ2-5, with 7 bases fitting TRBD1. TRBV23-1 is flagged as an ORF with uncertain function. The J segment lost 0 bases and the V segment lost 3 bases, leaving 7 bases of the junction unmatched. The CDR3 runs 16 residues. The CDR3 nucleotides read TGCGCCAGCAGTCATAGGCAGGGGGATTACCAAGAGACCCAGTACTTC. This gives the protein CASSHRQGDYQETQYF.

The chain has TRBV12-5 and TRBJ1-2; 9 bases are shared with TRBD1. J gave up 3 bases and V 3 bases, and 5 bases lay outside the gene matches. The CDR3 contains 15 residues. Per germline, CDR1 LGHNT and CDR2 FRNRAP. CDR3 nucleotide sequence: TGTGCTAGTGGTTTTTTGACAGGGGGTGACTATGGCTACACCTTC. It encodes CASGFLTGGDYGYTF.

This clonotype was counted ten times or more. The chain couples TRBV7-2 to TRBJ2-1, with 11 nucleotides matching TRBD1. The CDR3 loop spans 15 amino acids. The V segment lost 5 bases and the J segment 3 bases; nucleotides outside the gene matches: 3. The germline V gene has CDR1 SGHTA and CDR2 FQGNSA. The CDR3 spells CASSEDRGLYNEQFF. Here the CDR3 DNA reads TGTGCCAGCAGCGAGGACAGGGGGCTCTACAATGAGCAGTTCTTC.

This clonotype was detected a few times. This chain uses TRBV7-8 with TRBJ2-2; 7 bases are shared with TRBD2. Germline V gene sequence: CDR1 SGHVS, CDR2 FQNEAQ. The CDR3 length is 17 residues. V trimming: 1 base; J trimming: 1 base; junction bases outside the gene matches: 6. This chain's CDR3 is CASSLDRLAENTGELFF. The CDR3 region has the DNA TGTGCCAGCAGCTTAGACCGACTAGCAGAGAACACCGGGGAGCTGTTTTTT.

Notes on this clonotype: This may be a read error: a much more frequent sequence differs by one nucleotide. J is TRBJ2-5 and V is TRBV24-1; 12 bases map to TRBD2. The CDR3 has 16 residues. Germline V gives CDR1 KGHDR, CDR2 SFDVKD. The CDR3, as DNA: TGTGTCACCAGTGATGTGACTAGCGGGGGACAAGAGACCCAGTACTTC. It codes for CVTSDVTSGGQETQYF.

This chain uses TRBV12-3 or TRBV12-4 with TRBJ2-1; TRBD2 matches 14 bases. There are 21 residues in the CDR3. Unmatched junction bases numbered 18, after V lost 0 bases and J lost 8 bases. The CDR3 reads CASSLAAGLAGDGSIGYEQFF. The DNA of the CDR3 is TGTGCCAGCAGTTTAGCGGCGGGACTAGCGGGAGACGGGTCTATTGGATATGAGCAGTTCTTC.

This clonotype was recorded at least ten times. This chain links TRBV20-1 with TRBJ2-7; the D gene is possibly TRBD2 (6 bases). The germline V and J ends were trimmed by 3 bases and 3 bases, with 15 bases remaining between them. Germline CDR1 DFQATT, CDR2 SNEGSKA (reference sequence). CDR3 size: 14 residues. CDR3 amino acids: CSARGVGGSYEQYF. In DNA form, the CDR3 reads TGCAGTGCTAGGGGGGTAGGAGGGAGCTACGAGCAGTACTTC.

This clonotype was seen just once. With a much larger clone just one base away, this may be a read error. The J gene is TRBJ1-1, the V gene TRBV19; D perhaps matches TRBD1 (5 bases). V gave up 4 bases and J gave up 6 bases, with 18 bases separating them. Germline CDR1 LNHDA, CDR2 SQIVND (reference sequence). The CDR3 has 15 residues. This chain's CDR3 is CASSRPGAQIAEAFF. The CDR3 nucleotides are TGTGCCAGTAGTAGGCCCGGGGCCCAGATCGCTGAAGCTTTCTTT. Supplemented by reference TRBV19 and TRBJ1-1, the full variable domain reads DGGITQSPKYLFRKEGQNVTLSCEQNLNHDAMYWYRQDPGQGLRLIYYSQIVNDFQKGDIAEGYSVSREKKESFPLTVTSAQKNPTAFYLCASSRPGAQIAEAFFGQGTRLTVV.

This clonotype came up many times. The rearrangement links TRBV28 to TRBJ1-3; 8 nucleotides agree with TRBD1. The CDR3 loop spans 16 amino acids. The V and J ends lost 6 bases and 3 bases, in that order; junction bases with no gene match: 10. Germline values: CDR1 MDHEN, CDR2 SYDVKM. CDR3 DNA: TGTGCCAGCAGCCGGGACAGGAGCGCTTTTGGAAACACCATATATTTT. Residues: CASSRDRSAFGNTIYF.